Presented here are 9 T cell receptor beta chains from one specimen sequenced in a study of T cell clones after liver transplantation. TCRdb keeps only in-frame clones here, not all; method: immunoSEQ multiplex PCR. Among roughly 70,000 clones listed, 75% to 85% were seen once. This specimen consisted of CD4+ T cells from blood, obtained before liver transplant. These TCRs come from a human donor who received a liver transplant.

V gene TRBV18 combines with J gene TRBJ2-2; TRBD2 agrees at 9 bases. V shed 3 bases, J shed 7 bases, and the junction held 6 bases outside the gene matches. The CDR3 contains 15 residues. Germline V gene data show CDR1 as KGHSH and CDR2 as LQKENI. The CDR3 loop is CASSPPGLAVGELFF. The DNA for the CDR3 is TGTGCCAGCTCACCGCCGGGACTAGCTGTCGGGGAGCTGTTTTTT.

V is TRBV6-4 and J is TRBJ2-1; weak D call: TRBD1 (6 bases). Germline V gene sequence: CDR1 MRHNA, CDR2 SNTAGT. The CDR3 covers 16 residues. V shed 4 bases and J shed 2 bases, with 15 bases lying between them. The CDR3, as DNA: TGTGCCAGCAGTGCTCAGGGGACATCTCCCTACAATGAGCAGTTCTTC. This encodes CASSAQGTSPYNEQFF.

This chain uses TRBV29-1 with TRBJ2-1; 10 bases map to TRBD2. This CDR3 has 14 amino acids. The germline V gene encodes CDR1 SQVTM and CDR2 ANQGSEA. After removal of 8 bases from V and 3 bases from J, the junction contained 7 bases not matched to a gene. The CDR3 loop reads CSSRTSGNYNEQFF. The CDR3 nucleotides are TGCAGCTCAAGGACTAGCGGAAACTACAATGAGCAGTTCTTC.

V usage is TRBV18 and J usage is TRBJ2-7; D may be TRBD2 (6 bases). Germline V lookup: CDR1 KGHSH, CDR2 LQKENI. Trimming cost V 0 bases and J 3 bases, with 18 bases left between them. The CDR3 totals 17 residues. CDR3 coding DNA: TGTGCCAGCTCACCACCGCGGGGCAGGGCTTTTGGCTACGAGCAGTACTTC. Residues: CASSPPRGRAFGYEQYF.

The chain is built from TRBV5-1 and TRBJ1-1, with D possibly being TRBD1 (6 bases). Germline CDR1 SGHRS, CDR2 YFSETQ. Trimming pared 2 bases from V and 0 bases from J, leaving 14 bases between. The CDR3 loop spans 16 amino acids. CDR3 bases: TGCGCCAGCAGCTTTTCTCCGGACAGATTGAACACTGAAGCTTTCTTT. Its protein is CASSFSPDRLNTEAFF.

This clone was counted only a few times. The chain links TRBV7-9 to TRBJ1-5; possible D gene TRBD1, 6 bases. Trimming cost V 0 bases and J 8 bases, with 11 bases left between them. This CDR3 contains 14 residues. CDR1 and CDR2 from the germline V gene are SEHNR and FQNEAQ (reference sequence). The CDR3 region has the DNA TGTGCCAGCAGCTTAGCCGGGGGCAGCAAGCCCCAGCATTTT. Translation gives CASSLAGGSKPQHF.

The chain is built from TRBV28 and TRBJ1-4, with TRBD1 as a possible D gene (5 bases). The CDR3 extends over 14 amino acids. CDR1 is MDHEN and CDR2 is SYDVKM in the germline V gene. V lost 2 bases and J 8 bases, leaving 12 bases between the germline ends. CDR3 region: CASSLRRGGEKLFF. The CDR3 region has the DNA TGTGCCAGCAGTTTACGGAGGGGAGGGGAAAAACTGTTTTTT. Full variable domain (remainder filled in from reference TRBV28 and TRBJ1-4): DVKVTQSSRYLVKRTGEKVFLECVQDMDHENMFWYRQDPGLGLRLIYFSYDVKMKEKGDIPEGYSVSREKKERFSLILESASTNQTSMYLCASSLRRGGEKLFFGSGTQLSVL.

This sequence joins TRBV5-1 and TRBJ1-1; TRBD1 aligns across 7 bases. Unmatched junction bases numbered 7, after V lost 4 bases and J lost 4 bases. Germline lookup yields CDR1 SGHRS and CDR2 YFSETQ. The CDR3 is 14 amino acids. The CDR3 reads CASSDPQGGTEAFF. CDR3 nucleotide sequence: TGCGCCAGCAGCGATCCCCAGGGGGGCACTGAAGCTTTCTTT.

In nucleotides, the CDR3 is TGTGCCAGCAGCTTTTGGGGGCGTGGAAGCAATCAGCCCCAGCATTTT. Translated, it gives CASSFWGRGSNQPQHF. V gene TRBV7-2 combines with J gene TRBJ1-5; a possible D gene is TRBD1 (6 bases). The CDR3 spans 16 residues. Germline V lookup: CDR1 SGHTA, CDR2 FQGNSA. Between the trimmed V and J ends, which lost 3 bases and 1 base, there was a span of 13 bases.